This record concerns one T cell receptor beta chain sequence. This clonotype showed up just a few times. The antigen this receptor binds is unknown. Per-base quality was not reported, and no clone a single base away is much larger than it. Receptor amplification or capture employed PCR. The sequencer was an Illumina HiSeq 2500. TCR library preparation used molecular barcoding, with unique molecular identifiers applied to normalize quantification of the TCRbeta repertoire. TCRdb reworked the public reads: Q25 trimming with fastp, MiXCR clone assembly, productive beta chains retained. Under each unique CDR3 protein, matching rows form one entry showing the most common genes and DNA. Present in this sample are 420,000 or so distinct CDR3 sequences, 11% of which were seen just once. The ten largest clones add up to 4.5% to 7% of the sample. The germline V gene gives CDR1 as MNHNS and CDR2 as SASEGT. From the cysteine through the phenylalanine, the CDR3 covers 16 amino acids. Of the read, only the CDR3 DNA is kept; its 48 bases are in frame from base 1. V is pared back by 2 bases and J by 2 bases, with 16 bases lying between the germline termini.

The sample belongs to a study of T-cell reconstitution after alpha-beta-depleted transplantation in children (TCRdb year 2016). At the level of the whole study: The study quantitatively tracked T-cell immune reconstitution after TCRalphabeta/CD19-depleted allogeneic hematopoietic cell transplantation in children using TCR repertoire profiling.

The sequence derives from a human donor who donated a stem cell graft to a child with acute myeloid leukemia. The chain is made from TRBV6-1 and TRBJ2-7, with the D gene not confidently named. The material sequenced was PBMCs from the stem cell graft donor, taken from the stem cell graft. The DNA is TGTGCCAGCAGTGAAAGTTCTTTCGGCAGTACCTACGAGCAGTACTTC. It translates to CASSESSFGSTYEQYF.